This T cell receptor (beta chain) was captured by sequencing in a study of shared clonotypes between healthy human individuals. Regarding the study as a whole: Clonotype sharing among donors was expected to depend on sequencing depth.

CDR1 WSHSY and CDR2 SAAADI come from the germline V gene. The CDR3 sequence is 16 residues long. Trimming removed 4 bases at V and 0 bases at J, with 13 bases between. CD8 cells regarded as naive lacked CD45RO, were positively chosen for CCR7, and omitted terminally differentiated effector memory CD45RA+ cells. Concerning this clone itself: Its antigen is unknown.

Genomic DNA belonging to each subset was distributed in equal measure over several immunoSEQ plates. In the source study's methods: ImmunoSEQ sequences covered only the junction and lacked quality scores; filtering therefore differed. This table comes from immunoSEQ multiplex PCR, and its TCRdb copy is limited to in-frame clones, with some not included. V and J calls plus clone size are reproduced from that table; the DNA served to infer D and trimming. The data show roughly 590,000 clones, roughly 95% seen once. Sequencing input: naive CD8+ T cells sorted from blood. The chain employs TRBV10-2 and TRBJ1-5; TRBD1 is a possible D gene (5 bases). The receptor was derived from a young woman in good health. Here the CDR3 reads CASSGGAPYSNQPQHF. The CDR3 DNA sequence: TGCGCCAGCAGTGGAGGGGCGCCATATAGCAATCAGCCCCAGCATTTT.